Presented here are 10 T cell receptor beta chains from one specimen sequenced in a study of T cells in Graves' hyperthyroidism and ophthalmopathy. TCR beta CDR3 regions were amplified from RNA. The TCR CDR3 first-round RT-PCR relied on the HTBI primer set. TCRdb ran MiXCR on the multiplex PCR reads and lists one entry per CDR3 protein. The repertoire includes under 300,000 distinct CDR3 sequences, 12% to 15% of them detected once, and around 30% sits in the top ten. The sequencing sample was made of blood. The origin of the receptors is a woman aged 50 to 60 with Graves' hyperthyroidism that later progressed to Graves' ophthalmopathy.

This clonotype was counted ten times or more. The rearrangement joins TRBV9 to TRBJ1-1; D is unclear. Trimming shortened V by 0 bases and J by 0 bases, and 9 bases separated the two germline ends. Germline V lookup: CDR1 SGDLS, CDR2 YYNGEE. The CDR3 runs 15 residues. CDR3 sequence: CASSVEGRLNTEAFF. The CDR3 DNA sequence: TGTGCCAGCAGCGTAGAAGGCAGATTGAACACTGAAGCTTTCTTT. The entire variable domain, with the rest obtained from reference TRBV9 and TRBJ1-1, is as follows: DSGVTQTPKHLITATGQRVTLRCSPRSGDLSVYWYQQSLDQGLQFLIQYYNGEERAKGNILERFSAQQFPDLHSELNLSSLELGDSALYFCASSVEGRLNTEAFFGQGTRLTVV.

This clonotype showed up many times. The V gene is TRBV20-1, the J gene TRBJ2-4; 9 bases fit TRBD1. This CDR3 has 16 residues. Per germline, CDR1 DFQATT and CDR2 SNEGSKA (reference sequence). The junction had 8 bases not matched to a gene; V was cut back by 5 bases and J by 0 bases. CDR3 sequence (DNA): TGCAGTGCTTTTGACAGGGGGGGCTTAGCCAAAAACATTCAGTACTTC. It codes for CSAFDRGGLAKNIQYF.

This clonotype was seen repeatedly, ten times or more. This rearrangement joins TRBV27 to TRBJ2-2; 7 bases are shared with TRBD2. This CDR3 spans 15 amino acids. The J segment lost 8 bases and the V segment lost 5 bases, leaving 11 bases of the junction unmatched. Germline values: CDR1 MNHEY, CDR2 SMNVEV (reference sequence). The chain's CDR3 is CASSPGPNGGGELFF. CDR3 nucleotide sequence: TGTGCCAGCAGTCCGGGGCCCAACGGGGGGGGGGAGCTGTTTTTT.

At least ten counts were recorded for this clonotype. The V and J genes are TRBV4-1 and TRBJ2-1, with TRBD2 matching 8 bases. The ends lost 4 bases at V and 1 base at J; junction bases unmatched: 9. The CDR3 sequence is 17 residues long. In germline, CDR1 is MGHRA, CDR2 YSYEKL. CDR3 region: CASSRAGLVISYNEQFF. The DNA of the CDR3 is TGCGCCAGCAGCCGGGCGGGACTAGTTATTTCCTACAATGAGCAGTTCTTC.

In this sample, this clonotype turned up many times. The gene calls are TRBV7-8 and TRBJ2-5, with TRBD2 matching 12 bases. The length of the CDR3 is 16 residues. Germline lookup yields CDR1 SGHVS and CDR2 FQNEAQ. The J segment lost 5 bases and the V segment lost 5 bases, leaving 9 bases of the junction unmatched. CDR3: CASSQEVGTSGETQYF. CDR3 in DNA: TGTGCCAGCAGCCAAGAAGTAGGGACTAGCGGGGAGACCCAGTACTTC.

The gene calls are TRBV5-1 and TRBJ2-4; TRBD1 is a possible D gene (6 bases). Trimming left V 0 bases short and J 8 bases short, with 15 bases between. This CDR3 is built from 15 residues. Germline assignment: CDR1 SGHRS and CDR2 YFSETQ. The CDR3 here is CASSLARGVEDIQYF. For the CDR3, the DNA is TGCGCCAGCAGCTTGGCCAGGGGAGTAGAGGACATTCAGTACTTC.

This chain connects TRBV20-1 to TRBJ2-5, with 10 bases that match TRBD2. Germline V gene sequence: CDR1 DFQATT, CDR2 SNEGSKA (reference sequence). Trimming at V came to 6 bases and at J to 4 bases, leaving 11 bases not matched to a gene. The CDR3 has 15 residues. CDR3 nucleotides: TGCAGTGCCCCCCCCGCTAGCGGGAGAGGAGAGACCCAGTACTTC. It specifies CSAPPASGRGETQYF.

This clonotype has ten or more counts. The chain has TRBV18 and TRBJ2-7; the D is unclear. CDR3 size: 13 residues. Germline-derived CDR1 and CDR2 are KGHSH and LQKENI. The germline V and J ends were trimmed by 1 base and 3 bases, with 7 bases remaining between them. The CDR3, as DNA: TGTGCCAGCTCACCACGGAAGGACTACGAGCAGTACTTC. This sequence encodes CASSPRKDYEQYF.

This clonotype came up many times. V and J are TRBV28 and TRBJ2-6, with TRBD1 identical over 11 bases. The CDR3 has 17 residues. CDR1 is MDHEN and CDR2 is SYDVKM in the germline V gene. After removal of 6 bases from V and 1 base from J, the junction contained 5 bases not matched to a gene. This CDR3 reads CASRRGQGASGANVLTF. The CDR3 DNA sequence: TGTGCCAGCAGGAGAGGACAGGGGGCGTCTGGGGCCAACGTCCTGACTTTC.

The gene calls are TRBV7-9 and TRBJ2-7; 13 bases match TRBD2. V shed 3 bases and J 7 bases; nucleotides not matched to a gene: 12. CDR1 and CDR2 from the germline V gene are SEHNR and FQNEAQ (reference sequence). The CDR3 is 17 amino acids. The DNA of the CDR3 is TGTGCCAGCAGCTTGAGCGGACTAGCGGGAGAGGTTGGAGAGCAGTACTTC. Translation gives CASSLSGLAGEVGEQYF.